The source of this T cell receptor (beta chain) is a study of blood T cell repertoires in COVID-19. Study overall: T cells, B-cell-depleted T cells, or PBMCs provided the cDNA or gDNA that served as material.

Study processing details: Estimates of nucleated cell counts were drawn from the amplification of reference gene primers. Sequenced by immunoSEQ multiplex PCR; TCRdb stores in-frame clones only, minus some. Clone size and the V and J calls come from that table; the DNA yielded D and trimming. The data hold over 35,000 clones, with approximately 85% observed a single time. The CDR3 length is 17 residues. Trimming at V came to 3 bases and at J to 4 bases, leaving 11 bases not matched to a gene. The germline V gene has CDR1 SGHRS and CDR2 YFSETQ. The sample consisted of peripheral blood. The V gene is TRBV5-1, the J gene TRBJ1-1; 11 nucleotides match TRBD1. This sequence originates from a woman of 80 years or more with COVID-19, enrolled during active disease. The CDR3 region is CASSSAPPGTGGTEAFF. The CDR3 DNA follows: TGCGCCAGCAGCTCGGCTCCCCCCGGGACAGGGGGCACTGAAGCTTTCTTT.